Here is one T cell receptor (beta chain) with its context. Its specificity is not known. Trimming removed 4 bases from V and 2 bases from J, with 9 bases in between. The CDR3 is 13 residues long. Germline assignment: CDR1 MNHEY and CDR2 SVGEGT. TCRdb used MiXCR to reprocess the reads, holding one entry per CDR3 protein. The sample lists about 360,000 distinct CDR3 sequences, roughly 20% occurring once. These data belong to a study of T cell repertoires in cytomegalovirus infection. About the study: Matching HLA type and CMV infection were both indicated by public TCR beta signatures. Overall study findings and caveats: The ex vivo response showed dominance by HLA-C-restricted CMV-specific TCR beta clonotypes.

The clonotype originates from a human donor in good health (CMV status not recorded). Some clones in this sample may be carry-over from other donors' samples. This chain links TRBV6-2 or TRBV6-3 with TRBJ2-7; D is uncertain. The sample taken for sequencing was PBMCs. The CDR3 DNA reads as TGTGCCAGCAGTTTCGCGCCCGCCTACGAGCAGTACTTC. Its translation is CASSFAPAYEQYF.